Listed here is a single T cell receptor (beta chain). These data are taken from a study of blood T cell repertoires in COVID-19. In the study overall: Sites across the United States, Italy and Spain contributed samples from acute and convalescent COVID-19. In each case, the material was cDNA or gDNA derived from T cells, B-cell-depleted T cells, or PBMCs.

In the authors' methods: Amplified reference gene primers provided the basis for estimating nucleated cell counts. The assay was immunoSEQ multiplex PCR, and TCRdb's table has in-frame clones only and misses some. The V and J calls and the clone size are those of that table, but D and trimming were determined from the DNA. The sample has 100,000 to 150,000 clones, 70% to 90% seen once. V was trimmed by 5 bases and J by 6 bases, leaving 14 bases between them. Germline CDR1 reads SGHTA; CDR2 reads FQGNSA. This CDR3 region has 13 residues. Sample: peripheral blood. This chain connects TRBV7-2 to TRBJ2-7; D call uncertain. The TCR sequence derives from a woman aged 45-65 years with acute or convalescent COVID-19. As DNA, the CDR3 is TGTGCCAGCAGCCCCCATAGTGCTGGCGAGCAGTACTTC. It specifies CASSPHSAGEQYF.